The T cell receptor (beta chain) described here comes from a study of blood T cell repertoires in COVID-19. Study-wide context: Spain, Italy and the United States supplied samples that represented acute and convalescent COVID-19. PBMCs, B-cell-depleted T cells, or T cells were the source of the cDNA or gDNA that made up the material.

Assay used: immunoSEQ multiplex PCR; TCRdb lists only in-frame clones, some missing. The sample lists more than 100,000 clones, around nine tenths seen once, with approximately 3.7% in the top ten. CDR1 and CDR2 (germline): SGHVS, FNYEAQ. V shed 5 bases and J 4 bases; nucleotides not matched to a gene: 7. The CDR3 sequence is 15 residues long. V is TRBV7-6 and J is TRBJ2-7; TRBD2 matches 11 bases. Specimen: peripheral blood. This TCR derives from a human donor in a cohort sampled during active COVID-19. In DNA form, the CDR3 reads TGTGCCAGCAGCCTTCTAGCGGGAGGCCAGTACGAGCAGTACTTC. Protein sequence: CASSLLAGGQYEQYF.